This T cell receptor beta chain was sequenced during a study of cytomegalovirus exposure and HLA in healthy donors. Whole-study context: The study's early data release held about 77 million unique TCRs from HLA-typed donors.

The PCR contained 60 Vbeta and 13 Jbeta primers. Assay used: immunoSEQ multiplex PCR; TCRdb lists only in-frame clones, some missing. The table shows some 150,000 clones, with about 80% occurring only once. V dropped 8 bases and J dropped 0 bases, with 15 bases sitting between them. The CDR3 runs 15 residues. Per the germline V gene, CDR1 is MNHNY and CDR2 is SVGAGI (reference sequence). Study-wide results and caveats: A later analysis revealed that TCR association rates differed between HLA loci, peaking at DRB1 and bottoming out at HLA-C. Cytomegalovirus association was listed for 150 to 200 TCR beta chains.

Notes on this clone: Antigen specificity is unknown.

Sequenced input: PBMCs. The chain has TRBV6-6 and TRBJ2-3; D gene unclear. The sequence was obtained from a man aged 25-45 years in good health and CMV-seropositive. The CDR3 protein is CASFLTEYSTDTQYF. The CDR3 DNA reads as TGTGCCAGCTTCCTCACAGAATATAGCACAGATACGCAGTATTTT.